The 3 T cell receptor beta chains in this list originate from one sample, sequenced in a study of tumor-infiltrating lymphocytes in primary liver carcinoma. Total RNA and DNA came together from approximately 20-30 mg of bulk tissue without cell sorting. Using a constant-region primer together with ProtoScript II reverse transcriptase, TCR beta cDNA was made from about 500 ng of total RNA. Library construction for TCR beta comprised three nested multiplex PCR rounds performed with slightly modified ARM-PCR. The first two PCR rounds used TRBV1-TRBV30 forward primers with a C-beta reverse primer, 9 to 10 cycles each. One entry per CDR3 protein results from TCRdb running MiXCR on the multiplex PCR reads. The sample yields more than 50,000 distinct CDR3 sequences, over 65% seen once. The material sequenced was liver tumor tissue from sampling region 2. Documented subset: tumor region T2, inferior pole. Receptor source: a man aged 35 to 55 with primary liver carcinoma and hepatitis B virus infection.

Comment on this clonotype: The CDR3 end shows no conserved phenylalanine or tryptophan, and so a read error is likely. The gene calls are TRBV7-9 and TRBJ2-3; TRBD1 might be the D (6 bases). This CDR3 has 14 amino acids. V dropped 3 bases and J dropped 5 bases, with 12 bases sitting between them. Germline CDR1 is SEHNR and CDR2 is FQNEAQ (reference sequence). Here the CDR3 DNA reads TGTGCCAGCAGCTTGAACAGGGTGCTAGATACGCAGTATTTA. Translation: CASSLNRVLDTQYL.

This clonotype was counted many times. This chain connects TRBV12-3 or TRBV12-4 to TRBJ2-1; the match to TRBD2 covers 14 bases. V shed 4 bases, J shed 7 bases, and the junction held 6 bases outside the gene matches. The length of the CDR3 is 16 residues. CDR3 residues: CASSSRLAGGHNEQFF. DNA of the CDR3: TGTGCCAGCAGTTCCCGACTAGCGGGGGGGCATAATGAGCAGTTCTTC.

The rearrangement uses TRBV6-2 or TRBV6-3 and TRBJ2-3; D remains unclear. Germline values: CDR1 MNHEY, CDR2 SVGEGT. Trimming shortened V by 5 bases and J by 2 bases, and 17 bases separated the two germline ends. The CDR3 length is 16 residues. In DNA, the CDR3 is TGTGCCAGCAGTCCCTCATCGATCACCCTCACAGATACGCAGTATTTT. Translating gives CASSPSSITLTDTQYF.